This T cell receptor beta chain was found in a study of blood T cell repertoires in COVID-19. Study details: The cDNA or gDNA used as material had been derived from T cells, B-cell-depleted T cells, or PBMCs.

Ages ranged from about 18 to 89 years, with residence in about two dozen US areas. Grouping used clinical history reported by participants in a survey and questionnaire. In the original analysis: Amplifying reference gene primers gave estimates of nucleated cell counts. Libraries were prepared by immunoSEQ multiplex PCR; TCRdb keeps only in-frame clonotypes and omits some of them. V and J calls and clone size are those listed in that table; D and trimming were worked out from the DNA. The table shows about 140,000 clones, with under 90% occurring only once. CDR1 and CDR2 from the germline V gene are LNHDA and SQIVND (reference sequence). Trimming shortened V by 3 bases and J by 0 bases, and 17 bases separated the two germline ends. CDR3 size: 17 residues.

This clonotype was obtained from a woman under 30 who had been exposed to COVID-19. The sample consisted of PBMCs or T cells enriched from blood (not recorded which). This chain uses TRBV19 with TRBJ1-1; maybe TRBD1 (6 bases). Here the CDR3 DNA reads TGTGCCAGTAGTATGGGAGGGGGTCTCTTCCTGAACACTGAAGCTTTCTTT. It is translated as CASSMGGGLFLNTEAFF.